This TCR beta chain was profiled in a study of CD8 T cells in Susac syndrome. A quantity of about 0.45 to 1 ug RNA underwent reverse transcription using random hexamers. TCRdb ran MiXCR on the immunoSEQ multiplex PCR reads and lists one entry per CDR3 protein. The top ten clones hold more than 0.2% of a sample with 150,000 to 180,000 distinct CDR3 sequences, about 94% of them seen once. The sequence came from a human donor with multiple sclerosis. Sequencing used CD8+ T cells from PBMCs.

The CDR3 spells CASRGQSPEAFF. The CDR3 coding sequence is TGTGCCAGCAGGGGACAGTCCCCCGAAGCTTTCTTT. This sequence joins TRBV6-5 and TRBJ1-1; 7 bases are shared with TRBD1. V lost 6 bases to trimming and J lost 8 bases; unmatched junction nucleotides: 6. Germline lookup yields CDR1 MNHEY and CDR2 SVGAGI. The CDR3 covers 12 residues.